This paragraph reports one T cell receptor (beta chain). The sample originates from a study of blood T cell repertoires in COVID-19. Overall study: T cells, B-cell-depleted T cells, or PBMCs supplied cDNA or gDNA.

V shed 1 base, J shed 6 bases, and the junction held 7 bases outside the gene matches. Germline V gives CDR1 SGHNT, CDR2 YENEEA. CDR3 length: 15 amino acids. Generated by immunoSEQ multiplex PCR, the TCRdb table keeps only in-frame clones and is missing some. The table lists around 200,000 clones, 75% to 90% of them singletons, with about 1.1% in the top ten. The chain links TRBV11-3 to TRBJ1-2; 8 positions match TRBD1. Sequencing input: peripheral blood. The TCR was taken from a man aged 30 to 39 with acute or convalescent COVID-19. The CDR3 region has the DNA TGTGCCAGCAGCTTAGTGTGGCAGGGGGCGGATGGCTACACCTTC. Translated, it gives CASSLVWQGADGYTF.